The TCR beta chain under discussion was sequenced for a study of beta chain features in type 1 diabetes. Notes on the study in general: Naive, central memory and Treg TCRB repertoires seemed to resemble each other more closely in patients than they did in healthy donors. More deletions and fewer insertions at VDJ junctions were seen in type 1 diabetes patients.

This clone was recorded at least ten times. Its specificity is not known. The CDR3 length is 14 residues. Losses at the gene ends were 6 bases for V and 2 bases for J; bases not matched to a gene: 5. CDR1 is ENHRY and CDR2 is SYGVKD in the germline V gene. The entirety of the isolated RNA underwent reverse transcription, so expressed TCRB transcripts were sequenced. Data came from immunoSEQ multiplex PCR; TCRdb stores just in-frame clones and leaves some out. The top ten hold roughly 1.3% of the sample, which has some 220,000 clones, roughly a tenth seen once. Sorting produced populations that all topped 95% purity.

This clonotype was sampled from a young man in good health. The V call is TRBV10-3, the J call TRBJ2-7, with 9 bases lining up with TRBD1. Material: central memory CD4+ T cells from blood. CDR3: CAIRGTGFPYEQYF. The DNA for the CDR3 is TGTGCCATCAGGGGGACAGGGTTCCCCTACGAGCAGTACTTC.